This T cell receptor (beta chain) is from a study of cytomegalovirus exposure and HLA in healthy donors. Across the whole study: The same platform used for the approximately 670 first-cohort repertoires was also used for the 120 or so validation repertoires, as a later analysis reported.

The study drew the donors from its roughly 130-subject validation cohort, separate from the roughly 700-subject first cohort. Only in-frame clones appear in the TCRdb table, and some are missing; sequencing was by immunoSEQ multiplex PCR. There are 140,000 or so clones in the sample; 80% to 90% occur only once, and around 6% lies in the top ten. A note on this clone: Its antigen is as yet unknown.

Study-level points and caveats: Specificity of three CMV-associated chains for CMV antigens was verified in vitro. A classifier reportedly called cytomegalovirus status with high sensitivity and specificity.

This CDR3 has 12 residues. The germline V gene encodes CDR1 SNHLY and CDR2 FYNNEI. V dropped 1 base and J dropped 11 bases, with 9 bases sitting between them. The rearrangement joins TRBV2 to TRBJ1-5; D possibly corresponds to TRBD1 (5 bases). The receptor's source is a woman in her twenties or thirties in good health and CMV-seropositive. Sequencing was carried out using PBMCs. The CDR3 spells CASSEGQGAQHF. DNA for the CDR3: TGTGCCAGCAGTGAAGGACAAGGGGCCCAGCATTTT.